The clone carrying this T cell receptor beta chain was seen many times. The data are from a study of T cells in Graves' hyperthyroidism and ophthalmopathy. About the research overall: At the time of initial diagnosis and before any treatment, peripheral blood was collected.

Trimming stripped 5 bases from V and 4 bases from J, with 9 bases between. Germline V gene lookup returns CDR1 DFQATT and CDR2 SNEGSKA (reference sequence). The CDR3 spans 11 residues. Exclusion criteria comprised uncontrolled infection, other autoimmune disease, pregnancy or lactation. The TCR beta CDR3 regions underwent amplification using RNA transcripts as the source. When the TCR CDR3 underwent first-round RT-PCR, the HTBI primer set was used. TCRdb analysed the multiplex PCR reads with MiXCR anew, one entry per CDR3 protein. The data show hundreds of thousands of distinct CDR3 sequences, roughly 14% seen once.

The clonotype was recovered from a young man with Graves' ophthalmopathy. This rearrangement joins TRBV20-1 to TRBJ2-7, with D possibly being TRBD1 (6 bases). Sequencing used blood. The CDR3 here is CSAEDSYEQYF. For the CDR3, the DNA is TGCAGTGCTGAGGACAGTTACGAGCAGTACTTC.